These 31 T cell receptor beta chains share one sample of origin, sequenced in a study of a mutant IDH1 vaccine in newly diagnosed glioma. This sample's time point: baseline, week 1 (first vaccination visit). Treatment noted: pre-vaccination baseline after standard-of-care therapy. The table came from immunoSEQ multiplex PCR; TCRdb's copy has only in-frame clones and leaves some out. Of fewer than 20,000 clones listed, 70% to 80% are singletons. Material: PBMCs, obtained from a glioma patient treated with radiotherapy, temozolomide or both. All receptors derive from a man aged 40-49 years with glioma.

J is TRBJ2-5 and V is TRBV5-5; TRBD1 might be the D (6 bases). This CDR3 has 16 residues. CDR1 and CDR2 from the germline V gene are SGHKS and YYEKEE (reference sequence). V lost 0 bases and J lost 2, with 14 bases in between. The CDR3 DNA sequence: TGTGCCAGCAGCTTGGTACCGTGGGACATGCAAGAGACCCAGTACTTC. This gives the protein CASSLVPWDMQETQYF.

The genes are TRBV11-2 and TRBJ1-1; D uncertain. This CDR3 is 15 amino acids long. The V end lost 3 bases, the J end lost 2 bases, and 13 bases lay between the germline ends. Germline CDR1 and CDR2: SGHAT and FQNNGV. The CDR3 DNA follows: TGTGCCAGCAGCTTCCCCGCGGGAAGAAACACTGAAGCTTTCTTT. It encodes CASSFPAGRNTEAFF.

The chain has TRBV5-4 and TRBJ1-1; D not resolved. The CDR3 extends over 16 amino acids. Germline CDR1 SGHNT, CDR2 YYREEE (reference sequence). V lost 5 bases and J lost 3, with 20 bases in between. CDR3 amino acids: CASSGGGVKGYTEAFF. The CDR3 coding sequence is TGTGCCAGCAGTGGAGGTGGGGTAAAGGGTTACACTGAAGCTTTCTTT. The full variable domain, in which reference TRBV5-4 and TRBJ1-1 provide the parts outside the CDR3, is ETGVTQSPTHLIKTRGQQVTLRCSSQSGHNTVSWYQQALGQGPQFIFQYYREEENGRGNFPPRFSGLQFPNYSSELNVNALELDDSALYLCASSGGGVKGYTEAFFGQGTRLTVV.

This chain's CDR3 is CSVRLSSSTDTQYF. The CDR3 nucleotides read TGCAGCGTCCGTCTGTCTTCTAGCACAGATACGCAGTATTTT. The V call is TRBV29-1, the J call TRBJ2-3; no clear D gene. The V and J ends lost 6 bases and 0 bases respectively, with 13 bases between them. The CDR3 has 14 residues. Looked up from germline, CDR1 is SQVTM and CDR2 is ANQGSEA.

The rearrangement links TRBV12-5 to TRBJ2-3; D unclear. The V gene lost 6 bases and the J gene lost 6 bases, with 7 bases spanning the gap. CDR1 and CDR2 (germline): LGHNT, FRNRAP. The CDR3 is 11 amino acids. The CDR3 DNA reads TGTGCTAGTGGCGGTAGGGATACGCAGTATTTT. Amino acids: CASGGRDTQYF.

The rearrangement joins TRBV27 to TRBJ2-5; TRBD1 might be the D (6 bases). Matching the DNA end better, TRBJ2-7 makes the J call doubtful. This CDR3 is 15 amino acids long. Germline-derived CDR1 and CDR2 are MNHEY and SMNVEV (reference sequence). The CDR3 coding sequence is TGTGCCAGCAGTTACTGGACAGAGTACGGCTACGAGCAGTACTTC. The encoded protein is CASSYWTEYGYEQYF.

In this sample, this clone turned up a few times. The rearrangement joins TRBV2 to TRBJ1-1; D not certain. The V end was cut by 7 bases, the J end by 1 base, with 13 bases between. This CDR3 has 14 amino acids. Germline V lookup: CDR1 SNHLY, CDR2 FYNNEI. CDR3 in DNA: TGTGCCAGCAATCCCCTCGGACGGAACACTGAAGCTTTCTTT. Translating gives CASNPLGRNTEAFF.

This chain joins TRBV7-8 and TRBJ2-7; no reliable D call. V lost 1 base and J 2 bases, leaving 6 bases between the germline ends. This CDR3 is 13 amino acids long. Germline loops: CDR1 SGHVS, CDR2 FQNEAQ. The CDR3 nucleotides read TGTGCCAGCAGCTTAGGAGGTACCTACGAGCAGTACTTC. Translation: CASSLGGTYEQYF.

This chain links TRBV19 with TRBJ1-5; 11 nucleotides line up with TRBD1. Germline V gene sequence: CDR1 LNHDA, CDR2 SQIVND (reference sequence). The V gene end was trimmed by 0 bases and the J gene end by 1 base; junction bases not matched to a gene: 2. The CDR3 is 17 amino acids. CDR3 protein: CASSIEGTGGSNQPQHF. CDR3 DNA sequence: TGTGCCAGTAGTATAGAAGGGACAGGGGGAAGCAATCAGCCCCAGCATTTT.

The V and J genes are TRBV5-4 and TRBJ2-7; TRBD2 matches at 10 bases. With V trimmed by 4 bases and J by 0 bases, 1 base remained unmatched. Germline V CDR1 and CDR2: SGHNT, YYREEE (reference sequence). This CDR3 contains 14 residues. The CDR3 spells CASSPSGSSYEQYF. CDR3 nucleotides: TGTGCCAGCAGCCCTAGCGGGAGCTCCTACGAGCAGTACTTC.

The chain has TRBV29-1 and TRBJ2-5; TRBD1 or TRBD2 may be the D gene (5 bases each). V lost 1 base and J 5 bases, leaving 14 bases between the germline ends. There are 14 residues in the CDR3. Germline V gene lookup returns CDR1 SQVTM and CDR2 ANQGSEA. CDR3 residues: CSVEVPLWGETQYF. The CDR3 bases are TGCAGCGTTGAAGTCCCATTGTGGGGGGAGACCCAGTACTTC.

This chain joins TRBV5-1 and TRBJ1-4; D ambiguous. In germline, CDR1 is SGHRS, CDR2 YFSETQ. Trimming took off 1 base at V and 8 bases at J, with 12 bases between the two ends. The CDR3 spans 14 residues. As DNA, the CDR3 is TGCGCCAGCAGCTTGAGTTCTACGGAGGAAAAACTGTTTTTT. Its translation: CASSLSSTEEKLFF.

With regard to this clone: The DNA is left out, because the CDR3 cannot be placed on it with certainty; the CDR3 is given as TCRdb lists it. The chain has TRBV11-3 and TRBJ2-1; TRBD2 reflects the table's D call only, with no check against the DNA. Germline lookup yields CDR1 SGHNT and CDR2 YENEEA. The CDR3 comprises 15 residues, both ends counted. This chain's CDR3 is CASSLVSGPGGEQFF.

The chain recombines TRBV12-5 with TRBJ2-7; tentative D call: TRBD2 (6 bases). V was trimmed by 6 bases and J by 6 bases, leaving 15 bases between them. CDR1 and CDR2 from the germline V gene are LGHNT and FRNRAP. This CDR3 region has 13 residues. CDR3 sequence reads: CASGPDSGSEQYV. The CDR3 DNA reads as TGTGCTAGTGGACCGGATAGCGGCTCCGAGCAGTACGTC.

The chain links TRBV5-1 to TRBJ2-5, with 11 bases matching TRBD1. CDR3 size: 15 residues. Germline V CDR1 and CDR2: SGHRS, YFSETQ. The V segment lost 2 bases and the J segment 4 bases; nucleotides outside the gene matches: 4. This CDR3 is CASSFGQGAIETQYF. The DNA of the CDR3 is TGCGCCAGCAGCTTCGGACAGGGGGCTATAGAGACCCAGTACTTC.

The chain couples TRBV18 to TRBJ2-2; D possibly corresponds to TRBD2 (6 bases). In germline, CDR1 is KGHSH, CDR2 LQKENI. The V end lost 4 bases, the J end lost 6 bases, and 15 bases lay between the germline ends. The CDR3 is made up of 15 amino acids. The CDR3 is CASSLRDLAAGELFF. In DNA, the CDR3 is TGTGCCAGCTCACTAAGGGACTTAGCGGCCGGGGAGCTGTTTTTT.

This clone was detected only a few times. The chain uses TRBV19 and TRBJ1-3; no clear D. Germline V gene sequence: CDR1 LNHDA, CDR2 SQIVND (reference sequence). V was pared by 7 bases and J by 2 bases, with 12 bases between. This CDR3 spans 14 amino acids. CDR3 amino acids: CASTHVNPGNTIYF. DNA for the CDR3: TGTGCCAGTACTCACGTGAACCCTGGAAACACCATATATTTT.

The chain combines TRBV2 with TRBJ1-5, with D tentatively TRBD1 (5 bases). CDR1 SNHLY and CDR2 FYNNEI come from the germline V gene. The germline V and J ends were trimmed by 6 bases and 4 bases, with 13 bases remaining between them. The CDR3 loop spans 14 amino acids. CDR3: CASRPPAGNQPQHF. The CDR3 DNA sequence: TGTGCCAGCAGGCCACCCGCAGGGAATCAGCCCCAGCATTTT.

This clone was counted only a few times. The V and J genes are TRBV7-9 and TRBJ1-2; no reliable D call. Trimming removed 5 bases from V and 7 bases from J, with 11 bases in between. The CDR3 spans 12 residues. Germline V CDR1 and CDR2: SEHNR, FQNEAQ (reference sequence). This chain's CDR3 is CASSQGRSGYTF. CDR3 DNA sequence: TGTGCCAGCAGCCAAGGGAGGAGTGGCTACACCTTC.

The chain is built from TRBV5-6 and TRBJ2-1; TRBD2 matches at 9 bases. V gave up 4 bases and J gave up 9 bases; unmatched junction bases: 14. From germline, CDR1 is SGHDT and CDR2 YYEEEE. This CDR3 has 16 residues. CDR3 sequence (DNA): TGTGCCAGCAGCCAAGAAGCGGGAGGCCGGTACGGTGAGCAGTTCTTC. Translating it yields CASSQEAGGRYGEQFF. Supplemented by reference TRBV5-6 and TRBJ2-1, the full variable domain reads DAGVTQSPTHLIKTRGQQVTLRCSPKSGHDTVSWYQQALGQGPQFIFQYYEEEERQRGNFPDRFSGHQFPNYSSELNVNALLLGDSALYLCASSQEAGGRYGEQFFGPGTRLTVL.

The chain joins TRBV11-2 to TRBJ1-1; D gene uncertain. V lost 5 bases and J 6 bases, leaving 19 bases between the germline ends. This CDR3 contains 15 residues. Germline values: CDR1 SGHAT, CDR2 FQNNGV. The chain's CDR3 is CASSPHPGRRPEAFF. The CDR3 nucleotides are TGTGCCAGCAGCCCGCATCCCGGCAGGAGGCCTGAAGCTTTCTTT.

The V call is TRBV11-2, the J call TRBJ2-7; D may be TRBD1 (6 bases). Germline V gene data show CDR1 as SGHAT and CDR2 as FQNNGV. CDR3 length: 14 residues. V was shortened by 5 bases and J by 6 bases, with 17 bases between the two germline ends. The chain's CDR3 is CASSPLQGIPEQYF. The DNA of the CDR3 is TGTGCCAGCAGCCCACTCCAGGGGATCCCCGAGCAGTACTTC. Full variable domain (missing parts from reference TRBV11-2 and TRBJ2-7): EAGVAQSPRYKIIEKRQSVAFWCNPISGHATLYWYQQILGQGPKLLIQFQNNGVVDDSQLPKDRFSAERLKGVDSTLKIQPAKLEDSAVYLCASSPLQGIPEQYFGPGTRLTVT.

The V call is TRBV13, the J call TRBJ2-7; TRBD1 aligns across 7 bases. The CDR3 extends over 16 amino acids. Germline CDR1 is PRHDT and CDR2 is FYEKMQ (reference sequence). With V trimmed by 4 bases and J by 5 bases, 14 bases remained unmatched. The CDR3 region has the DNA TGTGCCAGCAGCTCCACCTCGGCCCAGGGGGTCCACGAGCAGTACGTC. Amino acid sequence: CASSSTSAQGVHEQYV.

This clone appeared once. The chain has TRBV7-6 and TRBJ1-1; no clear D gene. Trimming took 2 bases from V and 2 from J, leaving 9 bases between them. The CDR3 sequence is 14 residues long. Per the germline V gene, CDR1 is SGHVS and CDR2 is FNYEAQ. The CDR3 loop reads CASSLYMENTEAFF. CDR3 DNA: TGTGCCAGCAGCTTATATATGGAAAACACTGAAGCTTTCTTT.

CDR3 sequence (DNA): TGTGCCAGCAGCTCCCGGACTAGCGGGAGGACGAGCACAGATACGCAGTATTTT. This translates into CASSSRTSGRTSTDTQYF. The chain has TRBV7-8 and TRBJ2-3; the match to TRBD2 covers 14 bases. The V gene end was trimmed by 4 bases and the J gene end by 0 bases; junction bases not matched to a gene: 6. CDR3 length equals 18 residues. The germline gives CDR1 SGHVS, CDR2 FQNEAQ.

In regard to this clone: This specimen includes other DNA sequences encoding the same CDR3. The CDR3 loop reads CASSFRRELFF. CDR3 nucleotides: TGTGCCAGCAGCTTTCGGAGGGAGCTGTTTTTT. The chain has TRBV11-3 and TRBJ2-2; D is undetermined. The CDR3 contains 11 residues. Germline CDR1 and CDR2: SGHNT and YENEEA. The ends were cut back, 3 bases at V and 9 bases at J, with 5 bases in the middle. The full variable domain, completed using reference TRBV11-3 and TRBJ2-2, is EAGVVQSPRYKIIEKKQPVAFWCNPISGHNTLYWYLQNLGQGPELLIRYENEEAVDDSQLPKDRFSAERLKGVDSTLKIQPAELGDSAVYLCASSFRRELFFGEGSRLTVL.

This rearrangement joins TRBV19 to TRBJ2-7, with D perhaps TRBD1 (5 bases). Germline assignment: CDR1 LNHDA and CDR2 SQIVND (reference sequence). V was pared by 1 base and J by 0 bases, with 7 bases between. There are 14 residues in the CDR3. The CDR3 region is CASSIVGASYEQYF. The CDR3 nucleotides read TGTGCCAGTAGTATAGTAGGGGCCTCCTACGAGCAGTACTTC. Based on the CDR3 plus reference TRBV19 and TRBJ2-7, the full variable domain is DGGITQSPKYLFRKEGQNVTLSCEQNLNHDAMYWYRQDPGQGLRLIYYSQIVNDFQKGDIAEGYSVSREKKESFPLTVTSAQKNPTAFYLCASSIVGASYEQYFGPGTRLTVT.

V and J are TRBV5-6 and TRBJ2-1; D may be TRBD1 (6 bases). Germline lookup yields CDR1 SGHDT and CDR2 YYEEEE. Trimming cost V 3 bases and J 2 bases, with 15 bases left between them. The CDR3 runs to 16 residues. CDR3 in amino acids: CASSSGTGFAYNEQFF. The CDR3 nucleotides are TGTGCCAGCAGCTCAGGTACAGGGTTCGCCTACAATGAGCAGTTCTTC.

This chain uses TRBV9 with TRBJ1-1; possibly TRBD1 for D (6 bases). CDR1 and CDR2 from the germline V gene are SGDLS and YYNGEE. The CDR3 is 15 amino acids. Trimming took 0 bases from V and 4 from J, leaving 13 bases between them. The CDR3: CASSVGGRGGTEAFF. DNA for the CDR3: TGTGCCAGCAGCGTAGGAGGCAGGGGAGGCACTGAAGCTTTCTTT.

The rearrangement uses TRBV5-1 and TRBJ1-4; D gene ambiguous. The CDR3 has 15 amino acids. Germline CDR1 is SGHRS and CDR2 is YFSETQ. V was clipped by 2 bases and J by 6 bases, with 14 bases between them. CDR3 in amino acids: CASSFQSDSDEKLFF. The CDR3 bases are TGCGCCAGCAGCTTCCAATCGGATAGTGATGAAAAACTGTTTTTT. Variable domain in full (rest from reference TRBV5-1 and TRBJ1-4): KAGVTQTPRYLIKTRGQQVTLSCSPISGHRSVSWYQQTPGQGLQFLFEYFSETQRNKGNFPGRFSGRQFSNSRSEMNVSTLELGDSALYLCASSFQSDSDEKLFFGSGTQLSVL.

This chain joins TRBV21-1 and TRBJ1-5. TRBV21-1 is designated a pseudogene. CDR3 length equals 14 residues. DNA for the CDR3: TGTGCCAGCAGCGAACGCAGGGCGGGGCAGCCCCAGCATTTT. Encoded protein: CASSERRAGQPQHF.